This TCR beta chain was sequenced for a study of spatial heterogeneity in lung cancer. Looking at the study overall: As counted in raw reads, each unique TCR and UMI combination appeared more than ten times on average.

The time point is: blood at routine non-recurrence follow-up after resection. Material for sequencing was whole RNA from tumor, nontumor lung or frozen PBMC, left unsorted. This clonotype was recorded a few times. MiXCR, applied by TCRdb to the 5' RACE reads, yields one record per CDR3 protein. Among some 120,000 distinct CDR3 sequences listed, 9.5% to 15% were seen once. The CDR3 extends over 15 amino acids. CDR1 and CDR2 from the germline V gene are SEHNR and FQNEAQ (reference sequence). Unmatched junction bases numbered 6, after V lost 4 bases and J lost 2 bases. The clonotype was recovered from a male donor with early-stage non-small cell lung cancer. This rearrangement joins TRBV7-9 to TRBJ2-3; 7 positions agree with TRBD1. The sequences come from PBMCs, collected at follow-up. The CDR3 region has the DNA TGTGCCAGCAGCTCTAACACAGGGGACACAGATACGCAGTATTTT. Its protein product is CASSSNTGDTDTQYF.